The 9 T cell receptor beta chains presented below share a single source sample, sequenced in a study of T-cell memory formation after mild COVID-19. In TCRdb, the 5' RACE reads were re-called with MiXCR into one record per CDR3 protein. The sample contains 350,000 to 500,000 distinct CDR3 sequences, less than 25% of which appear only once. Source material: PBMCs or a T cell subset sorted from them (not recorded which). These receptors were taken from an adult woman who had mild COVID-19 (a few samples of this study predate the infection). Cell type and time point are not known.

This clonotype was counted many times. This chain joins TRBV7-2 and TRBJ2-3; TRBD1 aligns across 10 bases. CDR1 is SGHTA and CDR2 is FQGNSA in the germline V gene. There are 16 residues in the CDR3. V shed 7 bases, J shed 2 bases, and the junction held 9 bases outside the gene matches. CDR3 sequence reads: CASNSGTGVFTDTQYF. CDR3 coding DNA: TGTGCCAGCAATTCCGGGACAGGGGTGTTCACAGATACGCAGTATTTT.

This clonotype showed up many times. The chain recombines TRBV7-2 with TRBJ1-2; 12 nucleotides align to TRBD1. Germline V lookup: CDR1 SGHTA, CDR2 FQGNSA. The junction had 19 bases not matched to a gene; V was cut back by 4 bases and J by 4 bases. The CDR3 runs to 20 residues. CDR3 protein: CASSYLLGPGQGALTYGYTF. CDR3 nucleotides: TGTGCCAGCAGCTACCTGTTGGGGCCGGGACAGGGGGCGTTGACCTATGGCTACACCTTC. Looking up the rest from reference TRBV7-2 and TRBJ1-2 gives the full variable domain: GAGVSQSPSNKVTEKGKDVELRCDPISGHTALYWYRQSLGQGLEFLIYFQGNSAPDKSGLPSDRFSAERTGGSVSTLTIQRTQQEDSAVYLCASSYLLGPGQGALTYGYTFGSGTRLTVV.

This clonotype showed up just a few times. The gene calls are TRBV7-9 and TRBJ2-7, with 9 bases fitting TRBD2. J was trimmed by 7 bases and V by 1 base; bases with no gene match: 8. The CDR3 covers 15 residues. Germline V gene lookup returns CDR1 SEHNR and CDR2 FQNEAQ (reference sequence). The CDR3 DNA is TGTGCCAGCAGCTTAGAAGGGCTAGCGGGATTAGAGCAGTACTTC. It specifies CASSLEGLAGLEQYF.

In this sample, this clonotype turned up a few times. The chain has TRBV29-1 and TRBJ2-3, with D possibly matching TRBD2 (6 bases). The V gene lost 3 bases and the J gene lost 6 bases, with 13 bases spanning the gap. The length of the CDR3 is 13 residues. Germline V CDR1 and CDR2: SQVTM, ANQGSEA. The CDR3 here is CSVEIGGADTQYF. DNA of the CDR3: TGCAGCGTTGAGATCGGAGGGGCCGATACGCAGTATTTT.

The chain joins TRBV19 to TRBJ1-1; a possible D gene is TRBD1 (6 bases). The CDR3 runs 13 residues. Germline V gene sequence: CDR1 LNHDA, CDR2 SQIVND (reference sequence). Trimming cost V 4 bases and J 5 bases, with 11 bases left between them. The CDR3 nucleotides read TGTGCCAGTAGTAACAGGGTCCAGACTGAAGCTTTCTTT. Translated, it gives CASSNRVQTEAFF.

The rearrangement joins TRBV20-1 to TRBJ2-7, with D possibly matching TRBD1 (6 bases). CDR1 and CDR2 from the germline V gene are DFQATT and SNEGSKA (reference sequence). V shed 4 bases and J shed 3 bases, with 13 bases lying between them. CDR3 length: 13 residues. The CDR3 nucleotides are TGCAGTGCTACAGGGGAAAGGGGCTACGAGCAGTACTTC. Translating gives CSATGERGYEQYF.

This clonotype came up a few times. The CDR3: CATSRVGGGYTF. In DNA form, the CDR3 reads TGTGCCACCAGCAGAGTAGGAGGCGGCTACACCTTC. The chain recombines TRBV15 with TRBJ1-2; D is undetermined. Germline CDR1 is LNHNV and CDR2 is YYDKDF (reference sequence). The length of the CDR3 is 12 residues. V lost 1 base and J lost 8, with 8 bases in between.

J is TRBJ2-7 and V is TRBV4-1, with D hard to call. The CDR3 is 15 residues long. Trimming stripped 1 base from V and 0 bases from J, with 10 bases between. The germline V gene encodes CDR1 MGHRA and CDR2 YSYEKL. CDR3 region: CASSQVPGFSYEQYF. The DNA for the CDR3 is TGCGCCAGCAGCCAAGTGCCCGGGTTCTCCTACGAGCAGTACTTC.

The rearrangement uses TRBV7-9 and TRBJ2-1, with TRBD2 matching over 7 bases. There are 16 residues in the CDR3. The germline V gene has CDR1 SEHNR and CDR2 FQNEAQ (reference sequence). V was pared by 5 bases and J by 0 bases, with 7 bases of the junction left unmatched. The CDR3 sequence: CASSRSGQSSYNEQFF. The CDR3, as DNA: TGTGCCAGCAGCCGTAGCGGGCAGAGCTCCTACAATGAGCAGTTCTTC.